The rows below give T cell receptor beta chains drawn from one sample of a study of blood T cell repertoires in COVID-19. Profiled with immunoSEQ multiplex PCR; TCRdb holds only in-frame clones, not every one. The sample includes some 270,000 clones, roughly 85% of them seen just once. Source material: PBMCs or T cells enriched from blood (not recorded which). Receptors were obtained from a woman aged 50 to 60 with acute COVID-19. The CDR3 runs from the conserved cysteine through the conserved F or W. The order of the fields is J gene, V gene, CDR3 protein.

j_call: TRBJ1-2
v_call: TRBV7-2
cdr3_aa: CASSSYRAPEGGYTF

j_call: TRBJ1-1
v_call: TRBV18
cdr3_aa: CASSRQGEYEAFF

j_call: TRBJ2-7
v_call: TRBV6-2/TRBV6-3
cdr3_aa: CASSLGLPYEQYF

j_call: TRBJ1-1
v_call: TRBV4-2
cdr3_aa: CASSLTGLNTEAFF

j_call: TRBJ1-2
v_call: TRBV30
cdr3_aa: CAWLQGQGYTF

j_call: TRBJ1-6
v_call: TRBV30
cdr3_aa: CAWSVTQGSPLHF

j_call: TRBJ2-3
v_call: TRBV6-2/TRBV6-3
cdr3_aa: CASSTINTQYF

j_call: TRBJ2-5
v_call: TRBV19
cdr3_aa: CASSPGWRETQYF

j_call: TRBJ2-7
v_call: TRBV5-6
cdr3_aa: CASSSRQGLGEQYF

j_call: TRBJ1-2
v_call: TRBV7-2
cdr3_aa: CASSLNGRTGGQDYGYTF

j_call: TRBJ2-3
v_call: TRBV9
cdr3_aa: CASSVLLSSTDTQYF

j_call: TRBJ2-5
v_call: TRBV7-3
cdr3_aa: CASSLNREETQYF

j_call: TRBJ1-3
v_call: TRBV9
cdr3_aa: CASSAQGSSGNTIYF

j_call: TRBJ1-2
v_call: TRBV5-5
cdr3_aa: CASNRPVEGYTF

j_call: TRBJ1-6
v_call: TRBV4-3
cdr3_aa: CASSQDREGVAPLHF

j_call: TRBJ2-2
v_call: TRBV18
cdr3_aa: CASSQTAQAELFF

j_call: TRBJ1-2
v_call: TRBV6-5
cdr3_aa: CALSQGNLNYGYTF

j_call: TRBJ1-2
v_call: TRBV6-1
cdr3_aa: CASSEAHGTGPYYGYTF

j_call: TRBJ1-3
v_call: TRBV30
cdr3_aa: CAWSRDRGFVASGNTIYF

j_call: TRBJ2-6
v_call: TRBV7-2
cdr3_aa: CASSLDMFSGANVLTF

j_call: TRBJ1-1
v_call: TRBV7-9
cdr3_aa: CASSGTGEVEAFF

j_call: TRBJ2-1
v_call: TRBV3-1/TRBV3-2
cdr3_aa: CASSRWTPAGKYNEQFF